The source of this TCR beta chain is a study of cytomegalovirus exposure and HLA in healthy donors. Study-level information: The 120 or so validation repertoires were reported in a later analysis to have been generated on the same platform as the roughly 700 first-cohort repertoires. Study results and limitations: Reported performance of the classifier showed diagnosis of cytomegalovirus status with high specificity and sensitivity.

TCRdb's table, derived via immunoSEQ multiplex PCR, lists solely in-frame clones and lacks some. The sample consists of about 76,000 clones, 94% of them appearing once. Trimming cost V 5 bases and J 2 bases; bases outside gene matches: 7. CDR3 length equals 15 residues. Germline CDR1 SGHAT, CDR2 FQNNGV. In the case of this clone: What it recognizes is unknown.

This clonotype originated in a man aged 18 to 29 in good health and CMV-seropositive. The chain carries TRBV11-2 and TRBJ2-3, with TRBD1 matching over 7 bases. Sequenced material: PBMCs. Written as DNA, the CDR3 is TGTGCCAGCAGCCAGACAGGGAACCCCACAGATACGCAGTATTTT. Its translation is CASSQTGNPTDTQYF.